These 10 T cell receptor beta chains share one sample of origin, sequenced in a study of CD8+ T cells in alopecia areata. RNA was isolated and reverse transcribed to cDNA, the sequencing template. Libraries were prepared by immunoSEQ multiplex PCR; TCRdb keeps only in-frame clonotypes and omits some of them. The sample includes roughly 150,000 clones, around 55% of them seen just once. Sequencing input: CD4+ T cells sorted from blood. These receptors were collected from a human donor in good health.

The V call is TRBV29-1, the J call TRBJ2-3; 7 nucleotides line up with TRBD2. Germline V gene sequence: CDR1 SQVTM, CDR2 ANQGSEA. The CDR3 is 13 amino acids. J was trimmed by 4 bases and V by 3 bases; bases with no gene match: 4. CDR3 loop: CSVDAGVADTQYF. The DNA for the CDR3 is TGCAGCGTTGACGCGGGAGTCGCAGATACGCAGTATTTT.

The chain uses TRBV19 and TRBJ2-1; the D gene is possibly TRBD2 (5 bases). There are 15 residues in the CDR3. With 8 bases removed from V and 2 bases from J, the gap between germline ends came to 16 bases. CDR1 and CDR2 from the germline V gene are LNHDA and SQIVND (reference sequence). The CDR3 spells CASGFSGVAYNEQFF. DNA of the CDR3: TGTGCCAGTGGTTTTTCCGGGGTTGCCTACAATGAGCAGTTCTTC.

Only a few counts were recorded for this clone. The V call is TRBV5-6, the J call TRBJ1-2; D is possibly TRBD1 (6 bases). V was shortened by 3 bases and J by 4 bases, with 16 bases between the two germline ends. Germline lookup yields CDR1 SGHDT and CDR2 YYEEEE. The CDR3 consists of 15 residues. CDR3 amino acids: CASSWKVGTSYGYTF. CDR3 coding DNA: TGTGCCAGCAGCTGGAAAGTGGGGACAAGCTATGGCTACACCTTC.

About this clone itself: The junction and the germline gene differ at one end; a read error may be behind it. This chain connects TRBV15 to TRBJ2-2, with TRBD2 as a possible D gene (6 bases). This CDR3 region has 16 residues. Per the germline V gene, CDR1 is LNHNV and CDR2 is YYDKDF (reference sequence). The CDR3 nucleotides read TGTGCCACCAGCAGACTCCCGGGAGCGAACATCGGGGAGCTGTTTTTT. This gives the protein CATSRLPGANIGELFF.

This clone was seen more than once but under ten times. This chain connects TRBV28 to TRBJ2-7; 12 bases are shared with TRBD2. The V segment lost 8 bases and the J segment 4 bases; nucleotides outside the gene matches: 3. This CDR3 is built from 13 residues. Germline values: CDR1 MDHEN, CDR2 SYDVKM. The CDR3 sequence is CASVTSGSYEQYF. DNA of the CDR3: TGTGCCAGCGTGACTAGCGGGAGTTACGAGCAGTACTTC.

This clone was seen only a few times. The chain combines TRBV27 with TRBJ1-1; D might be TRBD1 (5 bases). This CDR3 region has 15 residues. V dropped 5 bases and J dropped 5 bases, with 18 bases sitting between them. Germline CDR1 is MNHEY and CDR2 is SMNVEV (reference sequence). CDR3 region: CASSRSGGGRTEAFF. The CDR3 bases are TGTGCCAGCAGTCGGAGCGGGGGAGGGAGAACTGAAGCTTTCTTT.

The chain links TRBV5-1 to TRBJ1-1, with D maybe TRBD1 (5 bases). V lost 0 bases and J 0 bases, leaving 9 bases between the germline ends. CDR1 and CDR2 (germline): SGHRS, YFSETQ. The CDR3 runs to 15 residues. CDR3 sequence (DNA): TGCGCCAGCAGCTTGGTTGGGGCGCTGAACACTGAAGCTTTCTTT. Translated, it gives CASSLVGALNTEAFF.

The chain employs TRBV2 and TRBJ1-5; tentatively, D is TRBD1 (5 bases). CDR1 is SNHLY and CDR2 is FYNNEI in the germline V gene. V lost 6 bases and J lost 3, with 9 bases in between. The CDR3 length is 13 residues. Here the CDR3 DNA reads TGTGCCAGCAGAGGCAGGGCCAATCAGCCCCAGCATTTT. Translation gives CASRGRANQPQHF.

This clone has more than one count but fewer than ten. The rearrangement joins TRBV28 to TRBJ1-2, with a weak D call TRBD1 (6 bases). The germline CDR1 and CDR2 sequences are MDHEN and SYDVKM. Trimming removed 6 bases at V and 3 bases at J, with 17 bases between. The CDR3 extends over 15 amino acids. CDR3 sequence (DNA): TGTGCCAGCAGCGAATGGACAGTGCTTGACTATGGCTACACCTTC. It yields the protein CASSEWTVLDYGYTF.

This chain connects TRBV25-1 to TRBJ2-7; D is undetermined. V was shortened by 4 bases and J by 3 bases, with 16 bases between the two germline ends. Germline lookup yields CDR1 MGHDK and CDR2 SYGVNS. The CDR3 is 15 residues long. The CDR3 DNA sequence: TGTGCCAGCAGTGGTTCCTTTGCTGGGATCTACGAGCAGTACTTC. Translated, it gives CASSGSFAGIYEQYF.